Below, 23 T cell receptor beta chains from the same sample are listed, as sequenced in a study of cytomegalovirus exposure and HLA in healthy donors. The primer mix had 60 Vbeta and 13 Jbeta primers. TCRdb's copy holds only in-frame clones and misses some; the assay was immunoSEQ multiplex PCR. The sample holds tens of thousands of clones, around 82% seen once. Sequences were obtained from PBMCs. The receptors come from a male donor in good health and CMV-seronegative.

This clone was seen a single time. The DNA of the CDR3 is TGTGCCAGTAGTACCCCCGGGCTAGCGGGGGGTGGTACCGGGGAGCTGTTTTTT. Protein sequence: CASSTPGLAGGGTGELFF. The chain uses TRBV19 and TRBJ2-2, with 11 positions matching TRBD2. The CDR3 runs 18 residues. V shed 4 bases and J 5 bases; nucleotides not matched to a gene: 12. Germline V gene sequence: CDR1 LNHDA, CDR2 SQIVND (reference sequence).

V gene TRBV12-5 combines with J gene TRBJ1-2; D might be TRBD1 (6 bases). Germline CDR1 and CDR2: LGHNT and FRNRAP. Trimming removed 6 bases from V and 0 bases from J, with 20 bases in between. The CDR3 extends over 17 amino acids. CDR3 sequence (DNA): TGTGCTAGTGGCCCCCCAGGGGCAGACGAAACTAACTATGGCTACACCTTC. Protein product: CASGPPGADETNYGYTF.

This CDR3 is CASSETGRGTEAFF. The CDR3 DNA reads as TGTGCCAGCAGTGAAACCGGAAGGGGCACTGAAGCTTTCTTT. This sequence joins TRBV2 and TRBJ1-1, with D possibly matching TRBD1 (5 bases). The CDR3 sequence is 14 residues long. CDR1 is SNHLY and CDR2 is FYNNEI in the germline V gene. Trimming removed 2 bases from V and 4 bases from J, with 11 bases in between.

The rearrangement joins TRBV7-3 to TRBJ2-7; D is possibly TRBD2 (7 bases). The CDR3 has 15 residues. Trimming shortened V by 5 bases and J by 3 bases, and 17 bases separated the two germline ends. CDR1 SGHTA and CDR2 FQGTGA come from the germline V gene. CDR3 protein: CASSPGEGIRYEQYF. As DNA, the CDR3 is TGTGCCAGCAGCCCAGGGGAGGGGATCCGCTACGAGCAGTACTTC.

The chain has TRBV2 and TRBJ1-1; a possible D gene is TRBD1 (6 bases). Germline loops: CDR1 SNHLY, CDR2 FYNNEI. V gave up 4 bases and J gave up 1 base, with 13 bases separating them. This CDR3 region has 15 residues. This CDR3 reads CASSGPGHPNTEAFF. In DNA, the CDR3 is TGTGCCAGCAGTGGCCCGGGACACCCGAACACTGAAGCTTTCTTT. Full variable domain (missing parts from reference TRBV2 and TRBJ1-1): EPEVTQTPSHQVTQMGQEVILRCVPISNHLYFYWYRQILGQKVEFLVSFYNNEISEKSEIFDDQFSVERPDGSNFTLKIRSTKLEDSAMYFCASSGPGHPNTEAFFGQGTRLTVV.

The chain carries TRBV5-4 and TRBJ2-3; a weak D match, TRBD1 (5 bases). The CDR3 has 17 residues. Trimming removed 0 bases at V and 1 base at J, with 15 bases between. CDR1 SGHNT and CDR2 YYREEE come from the germline V gene (reference sequence). DNA for the CDR3: TGTGCCAGCAGCTTGGCGCACACAGGACACCGCACAGATACGCAGTATTTT. Its protein is CASSLAHTGHRTDTQYF.

J is TRBJ1-4 and V is TRBV10-3, with 7 bases identical to TRBD1. CDR3 length equals 14 residues. Unmatched junction bases numbered 1, after V lost 3 bases and J lost 3 bases. From germline, CDR1 is ENHRY and CDR2 SYGVKD. The CDR3, as DNA: TGTGCCATCAGTGATGGACAGGCTAATGAAAAACTGTTTTTT. Its translation: CAISDGQANEKLFF.

A single count supports this clone. CDR3 bases: TGTGCCAGCAGCGCTGGGAGACTAGTCTCTTCCACAGATACGCAGTATTTT. Its protein product is CASSAGRLVSSTDTQYF. The chain combines TRBV9 with TRBJ2-3; a weak D match, TRBD2 (6 bases). The germline V and J ends were trimmed by 3 bases and 2 bases, with 19 bases remaining between them. Germline V gene sequence: CDR1 SGDLS, CDR2 YYNGEE. CDR3 length equals 17 residues.

The V and J genes are TRBV11-3 and TRBJ1-2, with D perhaps matching TRBD1 (6 bases). V was pared by 4 bases and J by 0 bases, with 27 bases between. This CDR3 comprises 20 residues. CDR1 and CDR2 (germline): SGHNT, YENEEA. DNA for the CDR3: TGTGCCAGCAGCTCCAGGGGAATTTGGCGACTTCCGCCTCCTAACTATGGCTACACCTTC. Translation gives CASSSRGIWRLPPPNYGYTF.

The chain joins TRBV14 to TRBJ2-3, with 9 bases identical to TRBD2. Trimming removed 4 bases from V and 4 bases from J; junction bases left unmatched: 9. Germline V lookup: CDR1 SGHDN, CDR2 FVKESK. This CDR3 spans 16 amino acids. The CDR3 is CASSPAASGAADTQYF. CDR3 DNA sequence: TGTGCCAGCAGCCCGGCGGCTAGCGGGGCGGCAGATACGCAGTATTTT.

The chain combines TRBV2 with TRBJ1-6; D gene uncertain. Germline V lookup: CDR1 SNHLY, CDR2 FYNNEI. CDR3 length: 11 residues. The germline V and J ends were trimmed by 2 bases and 10 bases, with 3 bases remaining between them. The CDR3 nucleotides read TGTGCCAGCAGTGAACAGTCACCCCTCCACTTT. It codes for CASSEQSPLHF.

This chain connects TRBV6-5 to TRBJ2-2; D call uncertain. CDR3 length equals 16 residues. V lost 0 bases, J lost 2 bases, and 10 bases lay in between. Per the germline V gene, CDR1 is MNHEY and CDR2 is SVGAGI. The CDR3 coding sequence is TGTGCCAGCAGTTACTCGATGGTGAGAAACACCGGGGAGCTGTTTTTT. Protein sequence: CASSYSMVRNTGELFF.

The chain combines TRBV4-3 with TRBJ2-3; 12 bases match TRBD2. Looked up from germline, CDR1 is LGHNA and CDR2 is YSLEER. The CDR3 is 17 amino acids. Trimming at V came to 2 bases and at J to 8 bases, leaving 11 bases not matched to a gene. For the CDR3, the DNA is TGCGCCAGCAGCCAACTAGCGGGGGGGCCTTCAACGGTTACGCAGTATTTT. Translated: CASSQLAGGPSTVTQYF.

This clone showed up just a few times. The chain employs TRBV29-1 and TRBJ2-1; the D gene is possibly TRBD1 (6 bases). The germline gives CDR1 SQVTM, CDR2 ANQGSEA. V lost 6 bases and J lost 3, with 15 bases in between. CDR3 size: 14 residues. DNA of the CDR3: TGCAGCGTCCCCCGGCCAGGGGACTACAATGAGCAGTTCTTC. Translated: CSVPRPGDYNEQFF.

CDR3 in amino acids: CASSLQGRSGNTIYF. The CDR3 coding sequence is TGTGCCAGCAGCTTACAGGGCCGCTCTGGAAACACCATATATTTT. The chain couples TRBV5-5 to TRBJ1-3; weak D call: TRBD1 (6 bases). This CDR3 comprises 15 residues. The V gene lost 2 bases and the J gene lost 0 bases, with 9 bases spanning the gap. The germline V gene has CDR1 SGHKS and CDR2 YYEKEE (reference sequence). Filled out from reference TRBV5-5 and TRBJ1-3, the complete variable domain reads DAGVTQSPTHLIKTRGQQVTLRCSPISGHKSVSWYQQVLGQGPQFIFQYYEKEERGRGNFPDRFSARQFPNYSSELNVNALLLGDSALYLCASSLQGRSGNTIYFGEGSWLTVV.

A single count supports this clone. V is TRBV2 and J is TRBJ1-1; unclear D gene. V lost 3 bases and J lost 1, with 9 bases in between. The germline V gene has CDR1 SNHLY and CDR2 FYNNEI. The CDR3 has 14 residues. This CDR3 is CASSEVRRNTEAFF. CDR3 sequence (DNA): TGTGCCAGCAGTGAGGTTAGAAGGAACACTGAAGCTTTCTTT. The full variable domain, completed using reference TRBV2 and TRBJ1-1, is EPEVTQTPSHQVTQMGQEVILRCVPISNHLYFYWYRQILGQKVEFLVSFYNNEISEKSEIFDDQFSVERPDGSNFTLKIRSTKLEDSAMYFCASSEVRRNTEAFFGQGTRLTVV.

The chain uses TRBV9 and TRBJ1-5, with D tentatively TRBD1 (5 bases). Trimming cost V 0 bases and J 3 bases, with 7 bases left between them. CDR3 length equals 14 residues. Germline values: CDR1 SGDLS, CDR2 YYNGEE. CDR3 coding DNA: TGTGCCAGCAGCGTAGGACAGATCAATCAGCCCCAGCATTTT. As protein: CASSVGQINQPQHF. The full variable domain, with the rest looked up from reference TRBV9 and TRBJ1-5, is DSGVTQTPKHLITATGQRVTLRCSPRSGDLSVYWYQQSLDQGLQFLIQYYNGEERAKGNILERFSAQQFPDLHSELNLSSLELGDSALYFCASSVGQINQPQHFGDGTRLSIL.

The chain is built from TRBV19 and TRBJ1-3, with D perhaps matching TRBD1 (5 bases). V gave up 4 bases and J gave up 4 bases, with 14 bases separating them. Germline-derived CDR1 and CDR2 are LNHDA and SQIVND (reference sequence). This CDR3 has 15 amino acids. This CDR3 reads CASSTQGVEGNTIYF. The DNA of the CDR3 is TGTGCCAGTAGTACACAAGGGGTCGAAGGAAACACCATATATTTT.

In its sample, this clone was seen once. This rearrangement joins TRBV5-4 to TRBJ2-1; TRBD2 aligns across 14 bases. The CDR3 runs to 16 residues. Trimming removed 0 bases from V and 7 bases from J; junction bases left unmatched: 3. CDR1 is SGHNT and CDR2 is YYREEE in the germline V gene (reference sequence). CDR3 in DNA: TGTGCCAGCAGCTTGGTGGGACTAGCGGGGGATAATGAGCAGTTCTTC. Translation gives CASSLVGLAGDNEQFF. The full variable domain, rest sourced from reference TRBV5-4 and TRBJ2-1, is ETGVTQSPTHLIKTRGQQVTLRCSSQSGHNTVSWYQQALGQGPQFIFQYYREEENGRGNFPPRFSGLQFPNYSSELNVNALELDDSALYLCASSLVGLAGDNEQFFGPGTRLTVL.

The chain couples TRBV6-4 to TRBJ1-2, with 11 bases identical to TRBD1. CDR3 size: 14 residues. The ends lost 9 bases at V and 1 base at J; junction bases unmatched: 4. The germline gives CDR1 MRHNA, CDR2 SNTAGT. The CDR3 DNA reads as TGTGCCAGGGAGGGACAGGGGGTTAACTATGGCTACACCTTC. Amino acids: CAREGQGVNYGYTF.

This chain uses TRBV27 with TRBJ2-2; TRBD2 might be the D (5 bases). Trimming left V 4 bases short and J 7 bases short, with 16 bases between. The germline gives CDR1 MNHEY, CDR2 SMNVEV (reference sequence). The CDR3 sequence is 15 residues long. CDR3 region: CASSSPGSDHGELFF. For the CDR3, the DNA is TGTGCCAGCAGTTCCCCGGGTAGCGACCACGGGGAGCTGTTTTTT.

This sequence joins TRBV28 and TRBJ2-7, with D possibly being TRBD2 (7 bases). The CDR3 covers 15 residues. Germline loops: CDR1 MDHEN, CDR2 SYDVKM. The ends were cut back, 7 bases at V and 0 bases at J, with 16 bases in the middle. The CDR3 sequence is CASTRGGWSSYEQYF. The DNA of the CDR3 is TGTGCCAGCACGAGGGGGGGGTGGTCCTCCTACGAGCAGTACTTC.

This clone was counted a single time. This sequence joins TRBV10-3 and TRBJ1-6; a weak D match, TRBD1 (6 bases). This CDR3 has 14 amino acids. From germline, CDR1 is ENHRY and CDR2 SYGVKD. V was cut by 6 bases and J by 10 bases, with 16 bases left in between. The CDR3 protein is CAIRPERGNSPLHF. The DNA for the CDR3 is TGTGCCATCAGGCCCGAAAGGGGGAACTCACCCCTCCACTTT.